This note documents a single T cell receptor (beta chain) sequence. Its matching antigen is unknown. The PCR ran on 60 Vbeta and 13 Jbeta primers. Measured with immunoSEQ multiplex PCR; TCRdb has only the in-frame clones, and not every one. This table has 110,000 to 150,000 clones, approximately 79% appearing once. This specimen comes from a study of cytomegalovirus exposure and HLA in healthy donors. V lost 5 bases, J lost 1 base, and 13 bases lay in between. This CDR3 is 14 amino acids long. Germline values: CDR1 SQVTM, CDR2 ANQGSEA. Findings and caveats of the study: A later analysis, which compared TCR beta chains of equal frequency, found the HLA-associated ones more clonally expanded.

The sample comprised PBMCs. The rearrangement links TRBV29-1 to TRBJ2-3; D ambiguous. This sequence originates from a man in his late teens or twenties in good health and CMV-seronegative. This chain's CDR3 is CSVPRASGTDTQYF. CDR3 coding DNA: TGCAGCGTTCCCCGAGCCTCGGGCACAGATACGCAGTATTTT.